Listed here are 25 T cell receptor beta chains from one sample, sequenced in a study of blood T cell repertoires in COVID-19. The assay was immunoSEQ multiplex PCR, and TCRdb's table has in-frame clones only and misses some. In the table there are 250,000 or so clones, under 90% of which are singletons. Input material: PBMCs or T cells enriched from blood (not recorded which). These receptors were taken from a man aged 60 to 75 who had recovered from COVID-19.

In its sample, this clone was seen a few times. J is TRBJ1-4 and V is TRBV19; 7 bases are a match to TRBD1. The CDR3 runs 14 residues. Germline V gene data show CDR1 as LNHDA and CDR2 as SQIVND (reference sequence). The V and J ends lost 7 bases and 5 bases, in that order; junction bases with no gene match: 7. This CDR3 is CASTVGQYNEKLFF. The CDR3 nucleotides are TGTGCCAGTACCGTGGGACAGTACAATGAAAAACTGTTTTTT.

The genes are TRBV5-5 and TRBJ1-2; D gene uncertain. The CDR3 sequence is 12 residues long. V lost 2 bases, J lost 4 bases, and 6 bases lay in between. In germline, CDR1 is SGHKS, CDR2 YYEKEE (reference sequence). CDR3 amino acids: CASSLGSYGYTF. The CDR3 bases are TGTGCCAGCAGCTTAGGGAGCTATGGCTACACCTTC.

This sequence joins TRBV5-1 and TRBJ1-6, with D possibly matching TRBD1 (5 bases). Germline CDR1 is SGHRS and CDR2 is YFSETQ. The CDR3 runs to 14 residues. V was pared by 0 bases and J by 6 bases, with 7 bases between. In nucleotides, the CDR3 is TGCGCCAGCAGCTTGGAACAGGCTAATTCACCCCTCCACTTT. Its translation is CASSLEQANSPLHF.

The chain joins TRBV18 to TRBJ2-5; TRBD1 is a possible D gene (5 bases). The CDR3 spans 16 residues. V lost 3 bases to trimming and J lost 0 bases, with 14 bases between them. Germline V CDR1 and CDR2: KGHSH, LQKENI. Here the CDR3 DNA reads TGTGCCAGCTCACCTAGACAGACTGCGTACCAAGAGACCCAGTACTTC. Translating it yields CASSPRQTAYQETQYF.

This clone has only one observation. This chain links TRBV7-9 with TRBJ2-2; maybe TRBD1 (6 bases). Germline CDR1 SEHNR, CDR2 FQNEAQ (reference sequence). Deletions cut 8 bases from V and 1 base from J, with 8 bases between. This CDR3 region has 13 residues. The CDR3 sequence: CASATGNTGELFF. The CDR3 DNA follows: TGTGCCAGCGCGACAGGGAACACCGGGGAGCTGTTTTTT.

The V and J genes are TRBV5-1 and TRBJ1-4; perhaps TRBD1 as D (6 bases). The germline V and J ends were trimmed by 4 bases and 2 bases, with 12 bases remaining between them. The germline CDR1 and CDR2 sequences are SGHRS and YFSETQ. The CDR3 is made up of 15 amino acids. The CDR3: CASSPGHSTNEKLFF. The CDR3 DNA is TGCGCCAGCAGCCCGGGACATTCCACTAATGAAAAACTGTTTTTT.

V is TRBV7-2 and J is TRBJ2-1; unclear D gene. The CDR3 runs 14 residues. V was shortened by 6 bases and J by 8 bases, with 17 bases between the two germline ends. Germline V lookup: CDR1 SGHTA, CDR2 FQGNSA. The CDR3 region is CASSKDASGDEQFF. CDR3 nucleotides: TGTGCCAGCAGTAAAGATGCCTCAGGCGATGAGCAGTTCTTC.

The chain employs TRBV11-3 and TRBJ1-1; TRBD1 aligns across 7 bases. The V segment lost 5 bases and the J segment 0 bases; nucleotides outside the gene matches: 6. The CDR3 is 15 residues long. In germline, CDR1 is SGHNT, CDR2 YENEEA. The CDR3, as DNA: TGTGCCAGCAGCCCGACGACAGGGTTGAACACTGAAGCTTTCTTT. Translation gives CASSPTTGLNTEAFF.

This rearrangement joins TRBV6-2 or TRBV6-3 to TRBJ1-1; D gene uncertain. Germline lookup yields CDR1 MNHEY and CDR2 SVGEGT. The V and J ends lost 1 base and 4 bases respectively, with 10 bases between them. The CDR3 sequence is 14 residues long. The CDR3 DNA is TGTGCCAGCAGTTACTTGGAGGTTGGCACTGAAGCTTTCTTT. Protein: CASSYLEVGTEAFF.

CDR3 DNA: TGTGCCAGCAGCGAGCAGGACAGCCTTAACTATGGCTACACCTTC. Amino acids: CASSEQDSLNYGYTF. The chain recombines TRBV9 with TRBJ1-2, with D tentatively TRBD1 (6 bases). Germline CDR1 reads SGDLS; CDR2 reads YYNGEE. The CDR3 consists of 15 residues. Trimming left V 3 bases short and J 1 base short, with 13 bases between.

This chain links TRBV15 with TRBJ1-1; D gene uncertain. Per the germline V gene, CDR1 is LNHNV and CDR2 is YYDKDF (reference sequence). The ends were cut back, 3 bases at V and 4 bases at J, with 6 bases in the middle. This CDR3 region has 12 residues. The CDR3 nucleotides read TGTGCCACCAGCAGTCTCCCCACTGAAGCTTTCTTT. Translated, it gives CATSSLPTEAFF.

The chain recombines TRBV7-9 with TRBJ2-3; 9 bases are shared with TRBD2. Germline CDR1 is SEHNR and CDR2 is FQNEAQ (reference sequence). This CDR3 is built from 16 residues. V lost 1 base and J lost 2; bases outside the gene matches: 4. The CDR3 DNA reads as TGTGCCAGCAGCTTAGTTCTAGCGGGGACCACAGATACGCAGTATTTT. Amino acid sequence: CASSLVLAGTTDTQYF.

The chain couples TRBV10-3 to TRBJ1-1; 9 bases line up with TRBD1. CDR1 is ENHRY and CDR2 is SYGVKD in the germline V gene. This CDR3 has 14 amino acids. Trimming removed 5 bases from V and 3 bases from J; junction bases left unmatched: 4. This chain's CDR3 is CAISTQGADTEAFF. The CDR3 DNA reads TGTGCCATCAGTACACAGGGGGCGGACACTGAAGCTTTCTTT.

The V call is TRBV24-1, the J call TRBJ2-5; weak D call: TRBD1 (6 bases). The germline CDR1 and CDR2 sequences are KGHDR and SFDVKD. The CDR3 consists of 15 residues. Trimming cost V 1 base and J 3 bases, with 11 bases left between them. The DNA of the CDR3 is TGTGCCACCAGTGATTTAGCAGGGGAAAAAGAGACCCAGTACTTC. This translates into CATSDLAGEKETQYF.

The chain couples TRBV18 to TRBJ1-5, with 7 positions matching TRBD1. This CDR3 has 16 residues. Unmatched junction bases numbered 6, after V lost 4 bases and J lost 0 bases. Germline V gene lookup returns CDR1 KGHSH and CDR2 LQKENI. CDR3 sequence (DNA): TGTGCCAGCTCACAATCCGGGACAGCTAGCAATCAGCCCCAGCATTTT. Its protein product is CASSQSGTASNQPQHF.

The chain has TRBV15 and TRBJ1-6, with D maybe TRBD1 (6 bases). Germline lookup yields CDR1 LNHNV and CDR2 YYDKDF (reference sequence). The CDR3 is made up of 18 amino acids. The V gene lost 4 bases and the J gene lost 0 bases, with 16 bases spanning the gap. This CDR3 reads CATSTRDIKSSYNSPLHF. CDR3 in DNA: TGTGCCACCAGCACCCGGGACATAAAGAGCTCCTATAATTCACCCCTCCACTTT.

This clone has only one observation. This rearrangement joins TRBV7-2 to TRBJ1-6, with D possibly being TRBD1 (5 bases). The ends were cut back, 5 bases at V and 9 bases at J, with 14 bases in the middle. Germline loops: CDR1 SGHTA, CDR2 FQGNSA. CDR3 length: 14 residues. CDR3 sequence: CASSPAGPSSPLHF. The CDR3 nucleotides are TGTGCCAGCAGCCCAGCGGGGCCGTCTTCACCCCTCCACTTT.

The rearrangement links TRBV7-9 to TRBJ1-1; TRBD1 agrees at 9 bases. With V trimmed by 10 bases and J by 4 bases, 10 bases remained unmatched. CDR1 and CDR2 (germline): SEHNR, FQNEAQ (reference sequence). There are 14 residues in the CDR3. The CDR3 here is CAISRDRASTEAFF. The CDR3 coding sequence is TGTGCCATCTCCCGGGACAGGGCAAGCACTGAAGCTTTCTTT.

This clone was picked up a small number of times. The rearrangement uses TRBV4-3 and TRBJ1-2; 10 positions agree with TRBD1. CDR3 size: 18 residues. V shed 0 bases and J 1 base; nucleotides not matched to a gene: 8. CDR1 and CDR2 (germline): LGHNA, YSLEER. The CDR3 DNA sequence: TGCGCCAGCAGCCAAGACCCGGGACAGGGGACCCGTAACTATGGCTACACCTTC. Its protein is CASSQDPGQGTRNYGYTF.

J is TRBJ2-5 and V is TRBV5-1; D ambiguous. The germline CDR1 and CDR2 sequences are SGHRS and YFSETQ. The CDR3 has 14 residues. The V end lost 0 bases, the J end lost 1 base, and 7 bases lay between the germline ends. CDR3 loop: CASSLVHGQETQYF. CDR3 DNA: TGCGCCAGCAGCTTGGTTCACGGCCAAGAGACCCAGTACTTC.

The gene calls are TRBV6-5 and TRBJ1-2; D is unclear. Trimming took off 5 bases at V and 1 base at J, with 14 bases between the two ends. The V gene's germline CDR1 is MNHEY and CDR2 SVGAGI. The CDR3 contains 15 residues. The CDR3 region is CASSRSGQNNYGYTF. The CDR3 DNA sequence: TGTGCCAGCAGTAGAAGCGGGCAGAATAACTATGGCTACACCTTC.

In its sample, this clone was seen a few times. The chain joins TRBV7-2 to TRBJ1-6; D call uncertain. Germline CDR1 and CDR2: SGHTA and FQGNSA. This CDR3 has 14 residues. Between the trimmed V and J ends, which lost 3 bases and 3 bases, there was a span of 6 bases. CDR3 sequence reads: CASSFGSYNSPLHF. In DNA form, the CDR3 reads TGTGCCAGCAGCTTTGGCAGCTATAATTCACCCCTCCACTTT.

CDR3 coding DNA: TGTGCCAGCAGCCAAGGGAGTCGTGAGCAGTTCTTC. This codes for CASSQGSREQFF. The gene calls are TRBV3-1 (or the pseudogene TRBV3-2) and TRBJ2-1; D remains unclear. This CDR3 has 12 residues. Looked up from germline, CDR1 is LGHDT and CDR2 is YNNKEL (reference sequence). Between the trimmed V and J ends, which lost 1 base and 9 bases, there was a span of 7 bases.

Regarding this clone: It is likely a read error, because the conserved phenylalanine at the end of the CDR3 is missing. The limits of the CDR3 on the DNA are not certain, so only TCRdb's listed CDR3 is given. The chain is built from TRBV12-2 and TRBJ1-1. TRBV12-2 is recorded as a pseudogene. The CDR3 spans 9 amino acids, including both terminal residues. This CDR3 reads CASRLGPPG.

The genes are TRBV7-8 and TRBJ1-5; no definite D call. Germline V CDR1 and CDR2: SGHVS, FQNEAQ. Trimming removed 5 bases from V and 5 bases from J, with 13 bases in between. CDR3 size: 14 residues. The CDR3: CASSQPQSHQPQHF. Here the CDR3 DNA reads TGTGCCAGCAGCCAACCTCAGTCACATCAGCCCCAGCATTTT.